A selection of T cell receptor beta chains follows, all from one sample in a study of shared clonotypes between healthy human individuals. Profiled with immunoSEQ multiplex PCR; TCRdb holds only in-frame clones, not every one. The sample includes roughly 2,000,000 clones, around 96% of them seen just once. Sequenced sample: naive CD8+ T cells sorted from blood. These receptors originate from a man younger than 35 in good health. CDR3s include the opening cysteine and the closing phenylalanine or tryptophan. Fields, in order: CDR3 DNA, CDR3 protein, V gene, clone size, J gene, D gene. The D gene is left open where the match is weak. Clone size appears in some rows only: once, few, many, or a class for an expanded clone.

CDR3 DNA: TGTGCCAGCAGTTTCACCTCTCTAAACTATGGCTACACCTTC
CDR3 protein: CASSFTSLNYGYTF
V gene: TRBV27
clone size: -
J gene: TRBJ1-2
D gene: -

CDR3 DNA: TGTGCCAGCAGCTGGGACGGCGGCCTCTACGAGCAGTACTTC
CDR3 protein: CASSWDGGLYEQYF
V gene: TRBV5-4
clone size: -
J gene: TRBJ2-7
D gene: -

CDR3 DNA: TGTGCCAGCAGTTCCCGCAGCGGGGCGGGGCGACCTTCCGAGCAGTACTTC
CDR3 protein: CASSSRSGAGRPSEQYF
V gene: TRBV28
clone size: -
J gene: TRBJ2-7
D gene: TRBD2

CDR3 DNA: TGTGCCAGCAGCTTTAGCGGGACATACTACGAGCAGTACTTC
CDR3 protein: CASSFSGTYYEQYF
V gene: TRBV13
clone size: -
J gene: TRBJ2-7
D gene: TRBD2

CDR3 DNA: TGCGCCAGCAGCCAAGAAGAACAGGGGCATAATGAGCAGTTCTTC
CDR3 protein: CASSQEEQGHNEQFF
V gene: TRBV4-3
clone size: -
J gene: TRBJ2-1
D gene: TRBD1

CDR3 DNA: TGTGCCAGCAGCTTGACAGGCCCCCCGGGGGGCTCCTATAATTCACCCCTCCACTTT
CDR3 protein: CASSLTGPPGGSYNSPLHF
V gene: TRBV7-2
clone size: -
J gene: TRBJ1-6
D gene: -

CDR3 DNA: TGCGCCAGCAGCTTGGCGGGGGCCGAGCAGTACTTC
CDR3 protein: CASSLAGAEQYF
V gene: TRBV5-1
clone size: -
J gene: TRBJ2-7
D gene: -

CDR3 DNA: TGTGCCAGCAGACTCACCGGGGACAGGGTCTATGGCTACACCTTC
CDR3 protein: CASRLTGDRVYGYTF
V gene: TRBV7-9
clone size: -
J gene: TRBJ1-2
D gene: TRBD1

CDR3 DNA: TGTGCCATCGCCCCCCCCGGACAGGGGGAAGGCTACACCTTC
CDR3 protein: CAIAPPGQGEGYTF
V gene: TRBV10-3
clone size: -
J gene: TRBJ1-2
D gene: TRBD1

CDR3 DNA: TGTGCCAGCAGCTTATTAATATCCGAGGATACGCAGTATTTT
CDR3 protein: CASSLLISEDTQYF
V gene: TRBV7-6
clone size: -
J gene: TRBJ2-3
D gene: -

CDR3 DNA: TGCGCCAGCAGCCAACTGGGAGAAGGGTCCTACGAGCAGTACTTC
CDR3 protein: CASSQLGEGSYEQYF
V gene: TRBV4-1
clone size: -
J gene: TRBJ2-7
D gene: -

CDR3 DNA: TGTGCCAGCAGTGCGGGTTGGGGGGAGCAAGAGACCCAGTACTTC
CDR3 protein: CASSAGWGEQETQYF
V gene: TRBV6-5
clone size: -
J gene: TRBJ2-5
D gene: -

CDR3 DNA: TGTGCCAGCAGCGTCTCCGGGACAGGGGTCCACGAGCAGTACTTC
CDR3 protein: CASSVSGTGVHEQYF
V gene: TRBV9
clone size: -
J gene: TRBJ2-7
D gene: TRBD1

CDR3 DNA: TGTGCCAGCAGCATGACAGGGACGGGGGAGACCCAGTACTTC
CDR3 protein: CASSMTGTGETQYF
V gene: TRBV7-6
clone size: -
J gene: TRBJ2-5
D gene: TRBD1

CDR3 DNA: TGTGCCAGCAGCTTATGCTATAGGTCCCGGGGGGGCGTGGAGGAGACCCAGTACTTC
CDR3 protein: CASSLCYRSRGGVEETQYF
V gene: TRBV7-3
clone size: -
J gene: TRBJ2-5
D gene: TRBD2

CDR3 DNA: TGTGCCAGCAGCATTACCGGGACAGTGGACAATCAGCCCCAGCATTTT
CDR3 protein: CASSITGTVDNQPQHF
V gene: TRBV28
clone size: -
J gene: TRBJ1-5
D gene: TRBD1

CDR3 DNA: TGTGCCTGGACAGGGGATAGCTCCTACGAGCAGTACTTC
CDR3 protein: CAWTGDSSYEQYF
V gene: TRBV30
clone size: -
J gene: TRBJ2-7
D gene: -

CDR3 DNA: TGTGCCAGCAGCTTAGGGGGGACCGGGGAGCTGTTTTTT
CDR3 protein: CASSLGGTGELFF
V gene: TRBV11-2
clone size: -
J gene: TRBJ2-2
D gene: -

CDR3 DNA: TGTGCCAGTAGTATATGGGGATACGAGCAGTACTTC
CDR3 protein: CASSIWGYEQYF
V gene: TRBV19
clone size: -
J gene: TRBJ2-7
D gene: -

CDR3 DNA: TGTGCCAGCAGCTTGCGTGTTTGGGATGAGCAGTTCTTC
CDR3 protein: CASSLRVWDEQFF
V gene: TRBV11-2
clone size: once
J gene: TRBJ2-1
D gene: -

CDR3 DNA: TGTGCCAGCAGTGAATGGGACAGGGGGGAGGACGAGCAGTACTTC
CDR3 protein: CASSEWDRGEDEQYF
V gene: TRBV25-1
clone size: -
J gene: TRBJ2-7
D gene: TRBD1

CDR3 DNA: TGTGCCAGCAGTTTAAGGTGGCGGGATACCTACGAGCAGTACTTC
CDR3 protein: CASSLRWRDTYEQYF
V gene: TRBV27
clone size: -
J gene: TRBJ2-7
D gene: -